This TCR beta chain was observed in a study of blood T cell repertoires in COVID-19. For the study at large: Samples representing acute and convalescent COVID-19 were sourced from the United States, Italy and Spain. In each case, the material was cDNA or gDNA derived from T cells, B-cell-depleted T cells, or PBMCs.

The V gene's germline CDR1 is SGHAT and CDR2 FQNNGV. Trimming removed 6 bases from V and 8 bases from J; junction bases left unmatched: 12. There are 15 residues in the CDR3. As processed by the authors: It was from reference gene primer amplification that nucleated cell counts were estimated. The method was immunoSEQ multiplex PCR; TCRdb's version includes in-frame clones alone and lacks a portion of them. V, J and clone size reflect that table, while D and trimming were determined from the DNA. Here the sample spans under 25,000 clones, around nine tenths being singletons. The receptor comes from a human donor with active COVID-19. The donor label of this sample is uncertain. Specimen: peripheral blood. The V and J genes are TRBV11-2 and TRBJ2-1; 8 bases are shared with TRBD2. The CDR3 loop reads CASSSTGLVLDEQFF. The DNA for the CDR3 is TGTGCCAGCAGTTCAACGGGACTAGTCTTAGATGAGCAGTTCTTC.